The entry below gives a single T cell receptor beta chain sequence along with its context. These data belong to a study of blood T cell repertoires in COVID-19. Participants, about 18 to 90 years old, spanned about two dozen US areas. Cohort allocation depended upon clinical history that participants reported. All recovered Cohort 3 donors got two negative PCRs, got clearance, or saw symptom resolution. Trimming took 4 bases from V and 0 from J, leaving 6 bases between them. CDR1 and CDR2 from the germline V gene are LGHDT and YNNKEL (reference sequence). CDR3 length: 13 amino acids. As processed by the authors: Cell counts per sample came from amplifying reference gene primers. Produced via immunoSEQ multiplex PCR; TCRdb's table is partial and in-frame only. Clone size and the V and J calls come from that table; the DNA yielded D and trimming. The sample consists of around 260,000 clones, 80% to 90% of them appearing once.

The sequenced material came from PBMCs or T cells enriched from blood (not recorded which). The V gene is TRBV3-1 (or the pseudogene TRBV3-2), the J gene TRBJ1-1; unclear D gene. The origin of this receptor is a young woman who had recovered from COVID-19. CDR3 region: CASSPRMNTEAFF. In DNA, the CDR3 is TGTGCCAGCAGCCCTAGAATGAACACTGAAGCTTTCTTT.